The 5 T cell receptor beta chains presented below share a single source sample, sequenced in a study of control samples from healthy donors and cancer patients. Repertoires were generated with immunoSEQ multiplex PCR, while TCRdb's copy carries only in-frame clones and drops some. In the table there are under 110,000 clones, about 89% of which are singletons. The specimen sequenced was blood. These receptors came from a man aged 25-45 years in good health.

The V and J genes are TRBV10-3 and TRBJ2-1; 7 positions agree with TRBD2. Germline-derived CDR1 and CDR2 are ENHRY and SYGVKD. V trimming: 2 bases; J trimming: 4 bases; junction bases outside the gene matches: 5. The CDR3 totals 15 residues. In DNA, the CDR3 is TGTGCCATCAGTGAGAGCGGGATCAAGTACAATGAGCAGTTCTTC. Its translation: CAISESGIKYNEQFF.

This clone was counted a few times. The chain combines TRBV27 with TRBJ1-2, with D hard to call. V lost 2 bases and J lost 7, with 17 bases in between. From germline, CDR1 is MNHEY and CDR2 SMNVEV (reference sequence). The CDR3 covers 15 residues. The CDR3: CASSLDRTELRGYTF. For the CDR3, the DNA is TGTGCCAGCAGTTTAGATAGGACGGAGCTACGTGGCTACACCTTC.

The rearrangement joins TRBV30 to TRBJ2-1; 10 nucleotides align to TRBD2. In germline, CDR1 is GTSNPN, CDR2 SVGIG (reference sequence). Trimming at V came to 2 bases and at J to 8 bases, leaving 9 bases not matched to a gene. The CDR3 extends over 15 amino acids. CDR3: CAWSSGLAASDEQFF. The CDR3 DNA is TGTGCCTGGAGTTCCGGACTAGCGGCTTCGGATGAGCAGTTCTTC.

The CDR3 protein is CASGGNTEAFF. The CDR3 DNA follows: TGTGCTAGTGGGGGGAACACTGAAGCTTTCTTT. The chain is built from TRBV12-5 and TRBJ1-1; no reliable D call. Trimming took 6 bases from V and 1 from J, leaving 3 bases between them. The CDR3 has 11 amino acids. Germline CDR1 is LGHNT and CDR2 is FRNRAP.

The rearrangement uses TRBV6-5 and TRBJ1-6; 9 nucleotides agree with TRBD1. The CDR3 is 15 residues long. Germline assignment: CDR1 MNHEY and CDR2 SVGAGI. V lost 4 bases and J lost 9; bases outside the gene matches: 7. The CDR3 nucleotides read TGTGCCAGCAGTTCAGGGGACAGGGAAAGTTCACCCCTCCACTTT. As protein: CASSSGDRESSPLHF.